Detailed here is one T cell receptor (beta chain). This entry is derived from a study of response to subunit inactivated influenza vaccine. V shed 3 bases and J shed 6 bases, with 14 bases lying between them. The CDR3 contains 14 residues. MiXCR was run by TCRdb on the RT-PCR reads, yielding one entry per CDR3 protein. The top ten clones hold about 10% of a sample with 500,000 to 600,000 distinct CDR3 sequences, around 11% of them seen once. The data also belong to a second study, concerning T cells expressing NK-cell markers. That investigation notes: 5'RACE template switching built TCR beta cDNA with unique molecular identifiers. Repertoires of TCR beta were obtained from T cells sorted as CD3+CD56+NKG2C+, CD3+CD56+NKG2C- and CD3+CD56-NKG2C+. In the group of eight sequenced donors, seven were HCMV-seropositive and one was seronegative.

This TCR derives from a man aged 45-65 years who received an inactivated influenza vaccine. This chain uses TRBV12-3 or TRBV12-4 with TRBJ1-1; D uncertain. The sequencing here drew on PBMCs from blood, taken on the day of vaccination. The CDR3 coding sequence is TGTGCCAGCAGTTTGCACAGTATGCTTTCTGAAGCTTTCTTT. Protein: CASSLHSMLSEAFF.